This T cell receptor beta chain was captured by sequencing in a study of T-cell memory formation after mild COVID-19. TCRdb fed the 5' RACE reads into MiXCR, producing one record per CDR3 protein. The data contain around 310,000 distinct CDR3 sequences, 20% of them seen just once; the ten biggest clones take up roughly 21%. Study results and caveats: Pre-infection memory contained some responding clones, which suggested that cross-reactive memory had joined.

A remark on this clonotype: Antigen unknown.

Germline V gene sequence: CDR1 LGHNA, CDR2 YNFKEQ. V shed 3 bases and J 3 bases; nucleotides not matched to a gene: 6. The CDR3 spans 17 residues. The sequence derives from a man younger than 35 who had mild COVID-19 (a few samples of this study predate the infection). Cell type and time point are not known. The chain links TRBV4-2 to TRBJ2-1; 12 bases line up with TRBD2. Material for sequencing was PBMCs or a T cell subset sorted from them (not recorded which). CDR3 amino acids: CASSHARTSGDYNEQFF. The DNA for the CDR3 is TGTGCCAGCAGCCACGCTAGGACTAGCGGGGACTACAATGAGCAGTTCTTC.